This T cell receptor beta chain was profiled in a study of Ad26.COV2.S vaccination and SARS-CoV-2 variants. As for the study in general: Intramuscular Ad26.COV2.S doses were given once or twice, 56 days apart. Points from the study as a whole: TCR breadth and depth estimates may have understated total T cell responses. Vaccine recipients showed a spike-specific TCR breadth that was higher than in placebo recipients.

Measured with immunoSEQ multiplex PCR; TCRdb has only the in-frame clones, and not every one. The data contain approximately 480,000 clones, approximately 90% of them seen just once; the ten biggest clones take up 9.5% to 15%. Only a few counts were recorded for this clone. Its specificity is unknown. Indicated treatment: about 20 received Ad26.COV2.S at low or high dose, single or two shots; about 5 received placebo; per-sample allocation not given. The investigators took samples on day 63 after the first vaccine or placebo injection. The individual, an adult aged 18-55 years, was a donor in Boston. CDR1 and CDR2 (germline): LGHNA, YSLEER. With 5 bases removed from V and 0 bases from J, the gap between germline ends came to 13 bases. The CDR3 has 15 residues.

The sequencing here drew on peripheral blood, taken in a trial of Ad26.COV2.S vaccine versus placebo. The gene calls are TRBV4-3 and TRBJ1-2; D gene ambiguous. This clonotype originated in a person aged 18-65 years who received the Ad26.COV2.S COVID-19 vaccine or a placebo. The CDR3: CASSEVGGANYGYTF. The DNA of the CDR3 is TGCGCCAGCAGCGAGGTGGGCGGAGCTAACTATGGCTACACCTTC.